Below, 13 T cell receptor beta chains from the same sample are listed, as sequenced in a study of PD-1 blockade in classical Hodgkin lymphoma. Following autologous stem cell transplantation, relapse occurred in every patient, and exposure to brentuximab vedotin varied. Repertoires were generated with immunoSEQ multiplex PCR, while TCRdb's copy carries only in-frame clones and drops some. The sample contains approximately 30,000 clones, 70% to 90% of which appear only once. Sequences were derived from peripheral blood mononuclear cells (PBMCs), sampled before the second cycle of nivolumab. The receptors stem from a human donor with classical Hodgkin lymphoma.

The J gene is TRBJ2-7, the V gene TRBV6-1, with D possibly being TRBD2 (7 bases). CDR1 MNHNS and CDR2 SASEGT come from the germline V gene. The length of the CDR3 is 14 residues. V lost 9 bases, J lost 0 bases, and 15 bases lay in between. The CDR3 DNA is TGTGCCAGTATGCGGGGGCCGAGCTCCTACGAGCAGTACGTC. It codes for CASMRGPSSYEQYV.

The chain recombines TRBV5-5 with TRBJ1-5, with D unclear. The CDR3 consists of 14 residues. Germline CDR1 SGHKS, CDR2 YYEKEE (reference sequence). Trimming took off 0 bases at V and 4 bases at J, with 8 bases between the two ends. The CDR3 DNA sequence: TGTGCCAGCAGCTTGGATGGCGGGAATCAGCCCCAGCATTTT. It yields the protein CASSLDGGNQPQHF.

The chain links TRBV4-2 to TRBJ1-1, with no clear D. V gave up 1 base and J gave up 4 bases, with 13 bases separating them. From germline, CDR1 is LGHNA and CDR2 YNFKEQ. There are 15 residues in the CDR3. The CDR3 sequence: CASSQVVGIGTEAFF. DNA of the CDR3: TGTGCCAGCAGCCAAGTTGTGGGTATCGGCACTGAAGCTTTCTTT.

Only a few counts were recorded for this clone. The genes are TRBV10-3 and TRBJ2-7; no firm D call. Germline loops: CDR1 ENHRY, CDR2 SYGVKD. The CDR3 contains 11 residues. V lost 10 bases to trimming and J lost 3 bases, with 10 bases between them. For the CDR3, the DNA is TGTGCCACCAGGAATTTCTACGAGCAGTACTTC. It codes for CATRNFYEQYF.

The genes are TRBV18 and TRBJ2-5; D may be TRBD2 (6 bases). V lost 0 bases and J 5 bases, leaving 16 bases between the germline ends. Germline V CDR1 and CDR2: KGHSH, LQKENI. The CDR3 extends over 16 amino acids. CDR3 coding DNA: TGTGCCAGCTCACCACCGGAGACTAGGAGGTGGGAGACCCAGTACTTC. It is translated as CASSPPETRRWETQYF.

This clone has only a few counts. This chain connects TRBV11-3 to TRBJ1-3; D gene uncertain. V lost 1 base to trimming and J lost 9 bases, with 16 bases between them. The germline gives CDR1 SGHNT, CDR2 YENEEA. The CDR3 is 15 residues long. Here the CDR3 DNA reads TGTGCCAGCAGCTTAGGCGGGCCTTTGGGAGCCACCATATATTTT. It translates to CASSLGGPLGATIYF. Full variable domain (rest looked up from reference TRBV11-3 and TRBJ1-3): EAGVVQSPRYKIIEKKQPVAFWCNPISGHNTLYWYLQNLGQGPELLIRYENEEAVDDSQLPKDRFSAERLKGVDSTLKIQPAELGDSAVYLCASSLGGPLGATIYFGEGSWLTVV.

The CDR3 coding sequence is TGTGCCAGCAGCTTAGCTTCCAGGGGCTACGAGCAGTACTTC. This sequence encodes CASSLASRGYEQYF. This chain connects TRBV7-2 to TRBJ2-7, with D tentatively TRBD1 (6 bases). Trimming removed 0 bases from V and 3 bases from J, with 9 bases in between. Germline assignment: CDR1 SGHTA and CDR2 FQGNSA. The length of the CDR3 is 14 residues.

The chain is built from TRBV28 and TRBJ1-1; the D gene is possibly TRBD1 (5 bases). Per germline, CDR1 MDHEN and CDR2 SYDVKM. The CDR3 covers 13 residues. Trimming removed 5 bases from V and 11 bases from J, with 18 bases in between. CDR3 residues: CASSRRDLSYAFF. Here the CDR3 DNA reads TGTGCCAGCAGTCGCCGGGACCTCTCGTATGCTTTCTTT.

The chain couples TRBV7-9 to TRBJ2-7; the D gene is possibly TRBD2 (7 bases). CDR1 SEHNR and CDR2 FQNEAQ come from the germline V gene (reference sequence). The CDR3 runs to 14 residues. V was pared by 6 bases and J by 1 base, with 13 bases between. The CDR3: CASRSGTSSYEQYF. The CDR3 DNA is TGTGCCAGCAGAAGCGGGACATCGTCCTACGAGCAGTACTTC.

The chain combines TRBV7-9 with TRBJ2-5, with 7 bases lining up with TRBD1. J gave up 3 bases and V 6 bases, and 4 bases lay outside the gene matches. The length of the CDR3 is 13 residues. Germline CDR1 reads SEHNR; CDR2 reads FQNEAQ (reference sequence). Here the CDR3 DNA reads TGTGCCAGCAGGCGTCAGGGGGAAGAGACCCAGTACTTC. This gives the protein CASRRQGEETQYF.

The chain couples TRBV4-1 to TRBJ2-1; maybe TRBD1 (6 bases). Trimming shortened V by 2 bases and J by 14 bases, and 16 bases separated the two germline ends. Germline CDR1 and CDR2: MGHRA and YSYEKL. This CDR3 comprises 13 residues. This CDR3 is CASSQTIQGVKFF. Written as DNA, the CDR3 is TGCGCCAGCAGCCAAACAATACAGGGTGTAAAGTTCTTC.

The chain uses TRBV9 and TRBJ2-1; the D gene is possibly TRBD2 (5 bases). The CDR3 totals 15 residues. V was shortened by 0 bases and J by 8 bases, with 15 bases between the two germline ends. Germline assignment: CDR1 SGDLS and CDR2 YYNGEE. CDR3 coding DNA: TGTGCCAGCAGCGTAGAGGCTAGCAGGTCCCATGAGCAGTTCTTC. It specifies CASSVEASRSHEQFF. The full variable domain, with the rest looked up from reference TRBV9 and TRBJ2-1, is DSGVTQTPKHLITATGQRVTLRCSPRSGDLSVYWYQQSLDQGLQFLIQYYNGEERAKGNILERFSAQQFPDLHSELNLSSLELGDSALYFCASSVEASRSHEQFFGPGTRLTVL.

This chain connects TRBV15 to TRBJ2-7, with no clear D. This CDR3 region has 13 residues. Germline V gives CDR1 LNHNV, CDR2 YYDKDF (reference sequence). V dropped 0 bases and J dropped 3 bases, with 6 bases sitting between them. The CDR3 here is CATSREAFYEQYV. DNA of the CDR3: TGTGCCACCAGCAGAGAGGCATTCTACGAGCAGTACGTC.